A single sample is the source of the 14 T cell receptor beta chains below, sequenced in a study of breast tumors, draining lymph nodes, adjacent tissues. The lymph nodes were axillary draining lymph nodes from breast cancer patients. TCRdb passed the multiplex PCR reads through MiXCR, listing each CDR3 protein once. This sample has 150,000 to 200,000 distinct CDR3 sequences, with roughly a third found just once. The source material was axillary lymph node tissue. These receptor sequences come from a female donor with breast cancer. Some clones in this sample may be carry-over from other donors' samples.

Comments on this clonotype: A much larger clone differs by one base, so this may be a read error. CDR3 amino acids: CASSAGHSAGVGEPQYF. CDR3 nucleotides: TGCGCCAGCAGCGCCGGACACTCAGCGGGAGTAGGGGAGCCCCAGTACTTC. The rearrangement links TRBV4-1 to TRBJ2-5; 8 bases map to TRBD2. Germline V CDR1 and CDR2: MGHRA, YSYEKL. CDR3 size: 17 residues. V shed 5 bases and J 9 bases; nucleotides not matched to a gene: 20.

This clonotype was recorded at least ten times. The chain combines TRBV6-4 with TRBJ1-3; 8 nucleotides agree with TRBD1. The CDR3 contains 17 residues. The germline V gene encodes CDR1 MRHNA and CDR2 SNTAGT. Germline trimming cut 3 bases from V and 3 bases from J; bases unmatched to any gene: 10. CDR3 region: CASSEGQGVSGGNTIYF. The CDR3 DNA reads TGTGCCAGCAGTGAAGGACAGGGCGTTTCGGGTGGAAACACCATATATTTT.

This clonotype has just a few counts. Possible read error: a much larger clone is one base away. The genes are TRBV20-1 and TRBJ2-5; D possibly corresponds to TRBD2 (5 bases). The CDR3 sequence is 12 residues long. Germline values: CDR1 DFQATT, CDR2 SNEGSKA (reference sequence). Written as DNA, the CDR3 is TGCAGTGCTAGAGTACGGGAAGAGACCCCGTACTTC. Protein product: CSARVREETPYF.

Notes on this clonotype: A much bigger clone sits one base away, suggesting this may be a read error. The chain carries TRBV12-3 or TRBV12-4 and TRBJ1-2, with a tentative D call TRBD1 (5 bases). V lost 3 bases to trimming and J lost 4 bases, with 15 bases between them. This CDR3 region has 15 residues. The CDR3 spells CASSFGDSLIYGYTF. CDR3 DNA sequence: TGTGCCAGCAGTTTCGGTGACAGCCTCATCTATGGCTACACCTTC.

This clonotype was seen many times. The V gene is TRBV18, the J gene TRBJ1-3; D might be TRBD1 (5 bases). The V gene's germline CDR1 is KGHSH and CDR2 LQKENI. Trimming removed 4 bases at V and 5 bases at J, with 15 bases between. CDR3 size: 15 residues. Written as DNA, the CDR3 is TGTGCCAGCTCACGAGACGGGGGGATAAGAAACACCATATATTTT. Its translation is CASSRDGGIRNTIYF.

The V call is TRBV6-2 or TRBV6-3, the J call TRBJ2-7; D ambiguous. Germline V gene data show CDR1 as MNHEY and CDR2 as SVGEGT. This CDR3 has 13 amino acids. V was shortened by 7 bases and J by 7 bases, with 17 bases between the two germline ends. CDR3 amino acids: CASTHSRLVEQYF. The CDR3 DNA follows: TGTGCCAGCACACACTCGAGACTTGTAGAGCAGTACTTC.

This clonotype was seen ten or more times. The chain is built from TRBV27 and TRBJ1-6; TRBD1 is a possible D gene (6 bases). The CDR3 consists of 15 residues. Trimming stripped 3 bases from V and 6 bases from J, with 12 bases between. The germline CDR1 and CDR2 sequences are MNHEY and SMNVEV (reference sequence). The CDR3 spells CASSFSGRGNSPLHF. The DNA of the CDR3 is TGTGCCAGCAGTTTTTCGGGCAGGGGTAATTCACCCCTCCACTTT.

This clonotype has just one count. This chain joins TRBV12-5 and TRBJ1-1; D remains unclear. This CDR3 is built from 13 residues. Germline CDR1 reads LGHNT; CDR2 reads FRNRAP. CDR3: CASRSMRVTEAFF. The CDR3 DNA follows: TGTGCCAGCAGGAGCATGAGAGTCACTGAAGCTTTCTTT.

V is TRBV6-5 and J is TRBJ2-7; 9 nucleotides match TRBD1. CDR3 size: 15 residues. Germline lookup yields CDR1 MNHEY and CDR2 SVGAGI. The junction had 9 bases not matched to a gene; V was cut back by 6 bases and J by 3 bases. The DNA for the CDR3 is TGTGCCAGCAGCCAACCGGGACAGGGTTACTACGAGCAGTACTTC. It is translated as CASSQPGQGYYEQYF.

This clonotype was counted at least ten times. V gene TRBV7-2 combines with J gene TRBJ2-1; D possibly matches TRBD1 or TRBD2 (5 bases each). Germline loops: CDR1 SGHTA, CDR2 FQGNSA. CDR3 length equals 16 residues. The ends were cut back, 4 bases at V and 0 bases at J, with 13 bases in the middle. The CDR3 DNA reads as TGTGCCAGCAGCTCCGGCCGGGACCACTCCTACAATGAGCAGTTCTTC. Its protein is CASSSGRDHSYNEQFF.

In this sample, this clonotype turned up many times. A much larger clone is a single base away; this may be a read error. The CDR3 nucleotides read TGTGCCAGCAGCCGCAGGGGCAGGAACTATGGCTACACCTTC. As protein: CASSRRGRNYGYTF. This sequence joins TRBV6-6 and TRBJ1-2, with TRBD1 as a possible D gene (6 bases). V dropped 6 bases and J dropped 2 bases, with 13 bases sitting between them. This CDR3 contains 14 residues. Germline V lookup: CDR1 MNHNY, CDR2 SVGAGI (reference sequence).

About this clonotype: Given a much more abundant clone one base away, this may be a read error. The CDR3 nucleotides are TGTGCCAGCAGCTTATCCCCAGGGCAGGGGTCCCCTAGCCATCAGCCCCAGCATTTT. This codes for CASSLSPGQGSPSHQPQHF. This sequence joins TRBV7-8 and TRBJ1-5; D is perhaps TRBD1 (6 bases). The germline gives CDR1 SGHVS, CDR2 FQNEAQ. The CDR3 length is 19 residues.

On this clonotype: Just one base apart from a much larger clone, this may be a read error. The chain uses TRBV9 and TRBJ2-7; 9 nucleotides match TRBD1. The germline gives CDR1 SGDLS, CDR2 YYNGEE. This CDR3 contains 13 residues. CDR3 protein: CASGVGQGNEQYF. The CDR3 region has the DNA TGTGCCAGCGGCGTAGGACAGGGGAATGAGCAGTACTTC. Using reference TRBV9 and TRBJ2-7 for the parts outside the CDR3, the full variable domain is DSGVTQTPKHLITATGQRVTLRCSPRSGDLSVYWYQQSLDQGLQFLIQYYNGEERAKGNILERFSAQQFPDLHSELNLSSLELGDSALYFCASGVGQGNEQYFGPGTRLTVT.

V usage is TRBV10-3 and J usage is TRBJ1-3, with TRBD1 matching over 8 bases. This CDR3 has 16 residues. Germline CDR1 is ENHRY and CDR2 is SYGVKD. The trim removed 4 bases at V and 4 bases at J, leaving 9 bases unmatched. The CDR3 DNA follows: TGTGCCATCAGTGGACAGGGGCAATGTGTGGGAAACACCATATATTTT. It yields the protein CAISGQGQCVGNTIYF.